This TCR beta chain was identified in a study of T cells in Graves' hyperthyroidism and ophthalmopathy. The CDR3 is 22 amino acids. CDR1 is SGHVS, CDR2 FNYEAQ, per germline. Trimming took 6 bases from V and 8 from J, leaving 43 bases between them. Amplification of TCR beta CDR3 regions was performed using RNA transcripts as template. A set of HTBI primers served as the primers for a first-round RT-PCR of the TCR CDR3. MiXCR, applied by TCRdb to the multiplex PCR reads, yields one record per CDR3 protein. The sample holds hundreds of thousands of distinct CDR3 sequences, 30% to 40% seen once. Patients aged 18 to 65 had newly diagnosed hyperthyroidism lasting under 2 months.

This clonotype originated in a woman aged 40 to 55 with Graves' hyperthyroidism. Sequences were obtained from blood. V is TRBV7-6 and J is TRBJ1-2, with D possibly being TRBD1 (5 bases). In DNA form, the CDR3 reads TGTGCCAGCAGTTCTTTAAGTCTGGGGCTGGAGACCGAACCTCCCTGGGAAGAGGGCTACACCTTC. It is translated as CASSSLSLGLETEPPWEEGYTF.